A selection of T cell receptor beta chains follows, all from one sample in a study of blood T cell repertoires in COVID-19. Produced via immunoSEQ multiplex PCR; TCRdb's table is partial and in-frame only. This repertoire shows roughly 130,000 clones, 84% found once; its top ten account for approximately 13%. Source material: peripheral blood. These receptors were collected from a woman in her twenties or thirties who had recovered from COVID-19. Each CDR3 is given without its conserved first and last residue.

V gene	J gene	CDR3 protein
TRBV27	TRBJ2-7	ASSLQGVGEQY
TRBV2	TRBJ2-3	ASSSYSSPRGTDTQY
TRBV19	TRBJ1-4	ASSVSEKLF
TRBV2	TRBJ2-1	ASSEALLAGGNEQF
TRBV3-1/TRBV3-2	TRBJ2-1	ASSQERLAGVGGEQF
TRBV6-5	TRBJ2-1	ASSVLAGHNEQF
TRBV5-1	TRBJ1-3	ASSLAGQSGNTIY
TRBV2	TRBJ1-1	ASSERRANTEAF
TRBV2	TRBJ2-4	ASTKQGEDIQY
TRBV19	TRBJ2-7	ASSKFSSGSYEQY
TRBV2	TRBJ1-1	ATYRGTTEAF
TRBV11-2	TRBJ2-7	ASRDRGTYEQY
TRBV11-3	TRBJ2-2	ASSPGGVFVTGELF
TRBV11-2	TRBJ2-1	ASSLLAGGQGQF
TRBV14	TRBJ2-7	ASTSRSSYEQY
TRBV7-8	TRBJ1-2	ASSLGGTYYGYT
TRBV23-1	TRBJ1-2	ASSSFADSGQGAPDYGYT
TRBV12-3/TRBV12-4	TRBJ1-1	ASSQGPEAF
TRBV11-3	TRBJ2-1	ASSPPRGRFSSYNEQF
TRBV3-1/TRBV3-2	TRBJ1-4	ASSSDLTNEKLF
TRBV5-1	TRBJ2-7	ASSLELAGPYEQY
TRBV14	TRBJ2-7	ASSQDSGKRGEQY
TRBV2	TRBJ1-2	ASSEEGLNYGYT
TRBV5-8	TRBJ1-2	ASGTVNYGYT
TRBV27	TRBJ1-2	ASSFRGNYGYT
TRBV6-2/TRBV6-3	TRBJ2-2	ASSQGPNTGELF
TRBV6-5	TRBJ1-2	ASSYEQNANYGYT
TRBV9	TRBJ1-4	ASSGDGALGWEKLF
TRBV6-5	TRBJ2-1	ASSPGTGSYEQF
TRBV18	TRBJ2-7	ASSPGTGIYEQY
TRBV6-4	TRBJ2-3	ASSFSGSAPI
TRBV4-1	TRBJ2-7	ASSQDRQVTYEQY
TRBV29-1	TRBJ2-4	SVVDRATSKNIQY
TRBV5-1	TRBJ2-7	ASSWTGADEQY
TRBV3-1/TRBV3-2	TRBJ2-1	ASSQLAGGFNEQF
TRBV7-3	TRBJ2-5	ASSHSGRIIRGTQY
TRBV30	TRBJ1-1	AWSVSRRNTEAF
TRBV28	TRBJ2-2	ASSTTGNTGELF
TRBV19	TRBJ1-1	ASKVLGRNTEAF
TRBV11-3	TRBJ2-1	ASSLESLAGVNEQF
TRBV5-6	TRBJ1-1	ASSSGEGLGYTEAF
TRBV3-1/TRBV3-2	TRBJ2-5	ASSQDDGHRFGTQY
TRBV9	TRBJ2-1	ASSALPGLAGEQF
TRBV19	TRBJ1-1	ASSIRTGTEAF
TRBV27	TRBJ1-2	ASSFRGFGAMGYGYT
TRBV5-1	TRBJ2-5	ASSLARPGQETQY
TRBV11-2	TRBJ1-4	ASSLGQHNEKLF
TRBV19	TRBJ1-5	ASSMGFTGAANQPQH
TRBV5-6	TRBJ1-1	ASSLGGGTEAF
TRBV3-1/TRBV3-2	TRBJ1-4	ASSLTRDRRNEKLF
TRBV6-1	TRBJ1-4	ASSEGWGQGAATNEKLF
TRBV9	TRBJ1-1	ASSETAGGGTEAF
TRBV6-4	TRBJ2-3	ASSDGGATDTQY
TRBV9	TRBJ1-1	ASSVLGENTEAF
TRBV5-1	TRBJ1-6	ASSASDSYNSPLH
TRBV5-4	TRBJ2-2	ASSPGTRNTGELF
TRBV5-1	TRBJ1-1	ASSGDRPDNTEAF
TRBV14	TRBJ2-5	ASSRFRGETQY
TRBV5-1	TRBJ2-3	ASSPERQSGTDTQY
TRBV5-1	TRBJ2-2	ASSQDGRGPGELF